Shown below are 19 T cell receptor beta chains from a single sample sequenced in a study of OX40 agonist ivuxolimab in advanced cancers. The assay was immunoSEQ multiplex PCR, and TCRdb's table has in-frame clones only and misses some. In the table there are 95,000 to 150,000 clones, just under 95% of which are singletons. The sample in question was CD4+ or CD8+ T cells sorted from blood, obtained in a trial of the OX40 agonist ivuxolimab. These receptors all come from an adult with an advanced solid tumor such as melanoma, head and neck, liver or kidney cancer.

The V and J genes are TRBV6-5 and TRBJ1-5, with TRBD1 matching over 8 bases. From germline, CDR1 is MNHEY and CDR2 SVGAGI. The ends lost 4 bases at V and 6 bases at J; junction bases unmatched: 5. The CDR3 sequence is 14 residues long. CDR3 DNA: TGTGCCAGCAGTTTTGACAGGGGTAGTCAGCCCCAGCATTTT. It is translated as CASSFDRGSQPQHF.

This clone has just one count. The chain is built from TRBV28 and TRBJ1-2; D gene uncertain. V was shortened by 3 bases and J by 8 bases, with 13 bases between the two germline ends. The germline V gene has CDR1 MDHEN and CDR2 SYDVKM. The CDR3 contains 13 residues. The CDR3 protein is CASSLVDLGGYTF. The CDR3 DNA sequence: TGTGCCAGCAGTTTGGTAGACCTAGGCGGCTACACCTTC.

The rearrangement uses TRBV7-2 and TRBJ2-7, with D unresolved. The germline V gene encodes CDR1 SGHTA and CDR2 FQGNSA. CDR3 length: 15 amino acids. With 4 bases removed from V and 0 bases from J, the gap between germline ends came to 13 bases. Here the CDR3 DNA reads TGTGCCAGCAGCTCCTGGGCTCAGAGCTCCTACGAGCAGTACTTC. It codes for CASSSWAQSSYEQYF.

V usage is TRBV18 and J usage is TRBJ2-5, with 7 bases aligning to TRBD1. J was trimmed by 2 bases and V by 6 bases; bases with no gene match: 6. The CDR3 length is 14 residues. Per the germline V gene, CDR1 is KGHSH and CDR2 is LQKENI. CDR3 nucleotide sequence: TGTGCCAGCTCGCTCCCGGGACAGCAAGAGACCCAGTACTTC. Protein sequence: CASSLPGQQETQYF.

V is TRBV25-1 and J is TRBJ2-3; D tentatively reads TRBD1 or TRBD2 (6 bases each). Trimming pared 1 base from V and 1 base from J, leaving 9 bases between. Germline CDR1 and CDR2: MGHDK and SYGVNS. CDR3 length: 15 amino acids. CDR3 sequence reads: CASSELRGGTDTQYF. In nucleotides, the CDR3 is TGTGCCAGCAGTGAATTGAGGGGGGGCACAGATACGCAGTATTTT.

The chain couples TRBV19 to TRBJ2-1, with D possibly matching TRBD1 (6 bases). Germline V lookup: CDR1 LNHDA, CDR2 SQIVND (reference sequence). This CDR3 has 13 amino acids. The V and J ends lost 3 bases and 12 bases respectively, with 15 bases between them. CDR3 residues: CASSMGARDGQFF. CDR3 coding DNA: TGTGCCAGTAGTATGGGGGCCCGGGACGGGCAGTTCTTC.

V and J are TRBV6-5 and TRBJ2-7; D perhaps matches TRBD1 (6 bases). The length of the CDR3 is 11 residues. CDR1 is MNHEY, CDR2 SVGAGI, per germline. V was clipped by 5 bases and J by 7 bases, with 9 bases between them. The CDR3 nucleotides read TGTGCCAGCAGTCCAGACAGGGAGCAGTACTTC. This sequence encodes CASSPDREQYF.

The J gene is TRBJ1-1, the V gene TRBV6-5; D unresolved. Looked up from germline, CDR1 is MNHEY and CDR2 is SVGAGI. CDR3 size: 13 residues. The V end was cut by 7 bases, the J end by 5 bases, with 14 bases between. As DNA, the CDR3 is TGTGCCAGCACCCGCCACGGGGAAACTGAAGCTTTCTTT. It translates to CASTRHGETEAFF.

V is TRBV28 and J is TRBJ2-7, with no clear D. Trimming removed 5 bases at V and 2 bases at J, with 7 bases between. CDR3 length equals 12 residues. Germline lookup yields CDR1 MDHEN and CDR2 SYDVKM. The CDR3 protein is CASSTAPYEQYF. The DNA for the CDR3 is TGTGCCAGCAGTACAGCGCCCTACGAGCAGTACTTC.

The V call is TRBV7-9, the J call TRBJ1-2; D is possibly TRBD1 (5 bases). The V end was cut by 5 bases, the J end by 5 bases, with 15 bases between. This CDR3 has 14 amino acids. Germline assignment: CDR1 SEHNR and CDR2 FQNEAQ (reference sequence). CDR3 coding DNA: TGTGCCAGCAGCCCCCTCGGGGGGGAATATGGCTACACCTTC. This sequence encodes CASSPLGGEYGYTF.

V and J are TRBV7-6 and TRBJ2-1; TRBD2 matches 15 bases. Trimming took 0 bases from V and 0 from J; bases not matched to a gene: 12. Germline CDR1 is SGHVS and CDR2 is FNYEAQ. The CDR3 has 22 residues. The CDR3 sequence: CASSLAATGGLAGGRSYNEQFF. The DNA for the CDR3 is TGTGCCAGCAGCTTAGCAGCGACAGGAGGACTAGCGGGAGGGCGCTCCTACAATGAGCAGTTCTTC.

The chain combines TRBV5-1 with TRBJ1-1; the D is unclear. CDR3 length: 15 amino acids. CDR1 is SGHRS, CDR2 YFSETQ, per germline. V was cut by 0 bases and J by 1 base, with 10 bases left in between. The CDR3 reads CASSLVVLGNTEAFF. In nucleotides, the CDR3 is TGCGCCAGCAGCTTGGTGGTTTTGGGGAACACTGAAGCTTTCTTT. The variable domain in full, with the rest retrieved from reference TRBV5-1 and TRBJ1-1, is KAGVTQTPRYLIKTRGQQVTLSCSPISGHRSVSWYQQTPGQGLQFLFEYFSETQRNKGNFPGRFSGRQFSNSRSEMNVSTLELGDSALYLCASSLVVLGNTEAFFGQGTRLTVV.

This chain uses TRBV28 with TRBJ1-1, with 7 nucleotides matching TRBD1. From germline, CDR1 is MDHEN and CDR2 SYDVKM. Unmatched junction bases numbered 7, after V lost 5 bases and J lost 10 bases. This CDR3 has 12 residues. The CDR3 nucleotides read TGTGCCAGCAGTCCGCCGACAGGGCGAGCTTTCTTT. It codes for CASSPPTGRAFF.

V usage is TRBV7-2 and J usage is TRBJ2-7, with 7 bases matching TRBD1. From germline, CDR1 is SGHTA and CDR2 FQGNSA. After removal of 3 bases from V and 2 bases from J, the junction contained 4 bases not matched to a gene. This CDR3 has 14 amino acids. The CDR3 DNA is TGTGCCAGCAGCTTGGCTGGGACAGCCTACGAGCAGTACTTC. Translating gives CASSLAGTAYEQYF.

CDR3 nucleotides: TGTGCCAGTAGTCAGGGACAGAGACTTAACACTGAAGCTTTCTTT. Translation: CASSQGQRLNTEAFF. The chain uses TRBV19 and TRBJ1-1; TRBD1 agrees at 7 bases. The CDR3 loop spans 15 amino acids. With V trimmed by 5 bases and J by 2 bases, 8 bases remained unmatched. Germline CDR1 and CDR2: LNHDA and SQIVND (reference sequence). Full variable domain (missing parts from reference TRBV19 and TRBJ1-1): DGGITQSPKYLFRKEGQNVTLSCEQNLNHDAMYWYRQDPGQGLRLIYYSQIVNDFQKGDIAEGYSVSREKKESFPLTVTSAQKNPTAFYLCASSQGQRLNTEAFFGQGTRLTVV.

The chain carries TRBV7-2 and TRBJ2-7, with unresolved D. The CDR3 extends over 14 amino acids. Per the germline V gene, CDR1 is SGHTA and CDR2 is FQGNSA. V shed 0 bases and J shed 3 bases, with 9 bases lying between them. The CDR3 loop is CASSLAVLNYEQYF. The CDR3 bases are TGTGCCAGCAGCTTAGCGGTATTAAACTACGAGCAGTACTTC.

V gene TRBV5-1 combines with J gene TRBJ2-1; D might be TRBD1 (6 bases). Germline values: CDR1 SGHRS, CDR2 YFSETQ. This CDR3 has 15 residues. V gave up 2 bases and J gave up 4 bases, with 13 bases separating them. DNA of the CDR3: TGCGCCAGCAGCTTAGTAGGACAGCAGTACAATGAGCAGTTCTTC. Translated, it gives CASSLVGQQYNEQFF.

The rearrangement uses TRBV18 and TRBJ2-2, with 11 positions matching TRBD1. CDR1 and CDR2 from the germline V gene are KGHSH and LQKENI. With V trimmed by 5 bases and J by 2 bases, 4 bases remained unmatched. The CDR3 contains 16 residues. The CDR3, as DNA: TGTGCCAGCTCAGCGGACAGGGGGCCAAACACCGGGGAGCTGTTTTTT. It specifies CASSADRGPNTGELFF.

This clone was seen only once. V is TRBV18 and J is TRBJ1-5, with 12 bases fitting TRBD1. The CDR3 sequence is 18 residues long. The V and J ends lost 5 bases and 3 bases, in that order; junction bases with no gene match: 11. Looked up from germline, CDR1 is KGHSH and CDR2 is LQKENI. The CDR3 loop is CASSSTGTGGSYNQPQHF. The CDR3 nucleotides read TGTGCCAGCTCATCTACCGGGACAGGGGGCAGCTACAATCAGCCCCAGCATTTT.